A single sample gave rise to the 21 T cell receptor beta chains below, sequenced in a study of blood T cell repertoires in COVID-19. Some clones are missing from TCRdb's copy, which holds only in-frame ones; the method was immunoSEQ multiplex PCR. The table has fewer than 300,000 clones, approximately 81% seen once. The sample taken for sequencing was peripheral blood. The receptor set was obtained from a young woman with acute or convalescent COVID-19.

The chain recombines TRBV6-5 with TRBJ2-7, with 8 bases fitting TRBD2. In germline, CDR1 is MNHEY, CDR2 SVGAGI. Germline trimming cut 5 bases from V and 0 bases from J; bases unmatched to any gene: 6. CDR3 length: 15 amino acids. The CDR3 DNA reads TGTGCCAGCAGTAGCGGGACTAGGAGCTCCTACGAGCAGTACTTC. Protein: CASSSGTRSSYEQYF.

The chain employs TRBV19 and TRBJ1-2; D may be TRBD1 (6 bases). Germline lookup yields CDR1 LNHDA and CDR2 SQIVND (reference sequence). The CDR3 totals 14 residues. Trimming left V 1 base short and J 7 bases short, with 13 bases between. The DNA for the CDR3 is TGTGCCAGTAGTATAGGTGGACAGCCCGGTGGCTACACCTTC. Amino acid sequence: CASSIGGQPGGYTF.

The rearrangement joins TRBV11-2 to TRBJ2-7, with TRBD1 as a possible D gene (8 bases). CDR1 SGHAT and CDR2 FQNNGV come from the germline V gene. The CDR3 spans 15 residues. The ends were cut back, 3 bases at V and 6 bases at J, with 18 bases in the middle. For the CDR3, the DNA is TGTGCCAGCAGCTTCGGAACAGGGGGGGTTCTCGAGCAGTACTTC. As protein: CASSFGTGGVLEQYF.

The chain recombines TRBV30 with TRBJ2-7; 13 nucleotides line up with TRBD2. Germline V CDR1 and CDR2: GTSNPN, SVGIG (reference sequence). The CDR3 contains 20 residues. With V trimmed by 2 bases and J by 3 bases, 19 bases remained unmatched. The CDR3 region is CAWSIGGRTSGSSQNYEQYF. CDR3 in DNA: TGTGCCTGGAGTATCGGGGGGAGGACTAGCGGGAGCTCCCAAAACTACGAGCAGTACTTC. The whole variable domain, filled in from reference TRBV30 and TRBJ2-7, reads SQTIHQWPATLVQPVGSPLSLECTVEGTSNPNLYWYRQAAGRGLQLLFYSVGIGQISSEVPQNLSASRPQDRQFILSSKKLLLSDSGFYLCAWSIGGRTSGSSQNYEQYFGPGTRLTVT.

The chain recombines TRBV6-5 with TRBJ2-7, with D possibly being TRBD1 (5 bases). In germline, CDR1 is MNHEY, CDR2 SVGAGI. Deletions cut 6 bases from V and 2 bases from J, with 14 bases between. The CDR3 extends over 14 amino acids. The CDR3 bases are TGTGCCAGCAGCTGGACAAGGCAAGCCTACGAGCAGTACTTC. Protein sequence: CASSWTRQAYEQYF.

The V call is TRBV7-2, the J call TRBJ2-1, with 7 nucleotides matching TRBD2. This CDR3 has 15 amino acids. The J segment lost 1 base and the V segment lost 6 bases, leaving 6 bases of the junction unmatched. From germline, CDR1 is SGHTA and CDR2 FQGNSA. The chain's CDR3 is CASRPTSESYNEQFF. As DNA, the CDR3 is TGTGCCAGCAGACCAACTAGCGAATCCTACAATGAGCAGTTCTTC. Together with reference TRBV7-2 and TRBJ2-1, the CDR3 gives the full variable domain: GAGVSQSPSNKVTEKGKDVELRCDPISGHTALYWYRQSLGQGLEFLIYFQGNSAPDKSGLPSDRFSAERTGGSVSTLTIQRTQQEDSAVYLCASRPTSESYNEQFFGPGTRLTVL.

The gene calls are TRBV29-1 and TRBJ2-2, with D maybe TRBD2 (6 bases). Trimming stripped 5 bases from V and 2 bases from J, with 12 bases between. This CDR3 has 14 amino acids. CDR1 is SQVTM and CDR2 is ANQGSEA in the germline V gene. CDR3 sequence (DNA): TGCAGCGTTAGTGGGAGGCTCAACACCGGGGAGCTGTTTTTT. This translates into CSVSGRLNTGELFF.

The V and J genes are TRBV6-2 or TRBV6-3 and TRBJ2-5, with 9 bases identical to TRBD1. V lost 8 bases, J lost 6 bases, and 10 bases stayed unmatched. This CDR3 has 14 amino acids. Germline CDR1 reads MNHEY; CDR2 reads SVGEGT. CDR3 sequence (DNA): TGTGCCAGCCGTTCCGGGACAGGGATCCAGACCCAGTACTTC. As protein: CASRSGTGIQTQYF.

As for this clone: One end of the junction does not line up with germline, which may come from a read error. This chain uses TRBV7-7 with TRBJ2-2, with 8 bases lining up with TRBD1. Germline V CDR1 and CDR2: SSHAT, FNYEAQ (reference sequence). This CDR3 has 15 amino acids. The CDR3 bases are TGTGCTAGCAGCTCCGGGACAGGGAACACCGGGGAGCTGTTTTTT. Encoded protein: CASSSGTGNTGELFF. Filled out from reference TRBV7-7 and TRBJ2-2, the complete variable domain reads GAGVSQSPRYKVTKRGQDVTLRCDPISSHATLYWYQQALGQGPEFLTYFNYEAQPDKSGLPSDRFSAERPEGSISTLTIQRTEQRDSAMYRCASSSGTGNTGELFFGEGSRLTVL.

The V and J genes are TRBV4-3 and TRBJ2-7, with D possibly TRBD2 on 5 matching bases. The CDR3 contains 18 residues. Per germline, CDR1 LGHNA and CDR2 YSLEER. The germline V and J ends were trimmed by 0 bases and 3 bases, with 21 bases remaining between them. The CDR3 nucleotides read TGCGCCAGCAGCCAAGATTGGGGAGTGGGAAGGGAAAACTACGAGCAGTACTTC. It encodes CASSQDWGVGRENYEQYF.

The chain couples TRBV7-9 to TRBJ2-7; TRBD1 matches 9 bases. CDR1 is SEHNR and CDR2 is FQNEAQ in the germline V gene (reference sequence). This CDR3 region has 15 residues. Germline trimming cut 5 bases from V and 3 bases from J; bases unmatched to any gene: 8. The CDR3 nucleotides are TGTGCCAGCAGCCTCGGTGACAGGGGGAACTACGAGCAGTACTTC. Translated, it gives CASSLGDRGNYEQYF.

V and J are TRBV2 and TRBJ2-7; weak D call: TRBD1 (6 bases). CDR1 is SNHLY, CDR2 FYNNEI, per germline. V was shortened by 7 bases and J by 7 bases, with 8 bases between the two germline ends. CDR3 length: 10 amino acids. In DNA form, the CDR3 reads TGTGCCAGCATGGGGACAGAGCAGTACTTC. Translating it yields CASMGTEQYF.

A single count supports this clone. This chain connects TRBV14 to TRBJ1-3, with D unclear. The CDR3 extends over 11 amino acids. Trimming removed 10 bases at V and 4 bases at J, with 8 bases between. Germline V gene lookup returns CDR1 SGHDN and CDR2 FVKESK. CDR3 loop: CATSQGNTIYF. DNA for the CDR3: TGTGCCACCTCACAAGGAAACACCATATATTTT.

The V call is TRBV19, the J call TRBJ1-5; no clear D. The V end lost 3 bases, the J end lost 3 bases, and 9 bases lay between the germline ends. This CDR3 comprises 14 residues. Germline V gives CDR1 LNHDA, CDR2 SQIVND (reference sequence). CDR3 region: CASSMGAYNQPQHF. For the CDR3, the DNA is TGTGCCAGTAGTATGGGAGCATACAATCAGCCCCAGCATTTT.

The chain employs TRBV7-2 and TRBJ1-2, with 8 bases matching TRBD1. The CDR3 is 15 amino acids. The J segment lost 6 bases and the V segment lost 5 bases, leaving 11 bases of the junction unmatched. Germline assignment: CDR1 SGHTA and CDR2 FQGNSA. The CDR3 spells CASSHPQQGVDGYTF. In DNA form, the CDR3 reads TGTGCCAGCAGCCACCCCCAACAGGGGGTAGATGGCTACACCTTC.

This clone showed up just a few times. CDR3 loop: CASSQNYGYTF. The CDR3, as DNA: TGTGCCAGCAGTCAGAACTATGGCTACACCTTC. The chain joins TRBV28 to TRBJ1-2, with D unresolved. The CDR3 consists of 11 residues. Per the germline V gene, CDR1 is MDHEN and CDR2 is SYDVKM. The V end was cut by 5 bases, the J end by 2 bases, with 3 bases between.

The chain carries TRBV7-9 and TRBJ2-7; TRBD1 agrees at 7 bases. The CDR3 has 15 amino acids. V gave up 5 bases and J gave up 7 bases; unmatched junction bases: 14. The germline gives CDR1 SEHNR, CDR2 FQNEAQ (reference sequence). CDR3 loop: CASSAPGTAGSEQYF. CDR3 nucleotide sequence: TGTGCCAGCAGCGCCCCGGGGACAGCCGGGTCTGAGCAGTACTTC.

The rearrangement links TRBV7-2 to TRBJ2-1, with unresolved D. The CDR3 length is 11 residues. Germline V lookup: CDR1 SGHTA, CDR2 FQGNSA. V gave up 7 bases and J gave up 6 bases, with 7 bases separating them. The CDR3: CASTPGNEQFF. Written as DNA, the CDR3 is TGTGCCAGCACCCCCGGCAATGAGCAGTTCTTC. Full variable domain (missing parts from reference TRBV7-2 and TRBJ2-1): GAGVSQSPSNKVTEKGKDVELRCDPISGHTALYWYRQSLGQGLEFLIYFQGNSAPDKSGLPSDRFSAERTGGSVSTLTIQRTQQEDSAVYLCASTPGNEQFFGPGTRLTVL.

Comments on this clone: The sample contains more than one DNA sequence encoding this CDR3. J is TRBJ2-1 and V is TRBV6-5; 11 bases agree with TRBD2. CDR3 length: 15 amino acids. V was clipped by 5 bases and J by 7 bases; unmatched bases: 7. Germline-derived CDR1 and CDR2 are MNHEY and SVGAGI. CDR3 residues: CASSPLAGVGNEQFF. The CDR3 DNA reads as TGTGCCAGCAGTCCACTAGCGGGAGTGGGTAATGAGCAGTTCTTC.

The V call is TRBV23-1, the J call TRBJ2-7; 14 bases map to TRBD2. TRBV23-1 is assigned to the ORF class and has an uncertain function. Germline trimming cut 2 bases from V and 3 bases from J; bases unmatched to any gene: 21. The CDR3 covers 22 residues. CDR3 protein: CASSQLFPSGLAGDRGIYEQYF. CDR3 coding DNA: TGCGCCAGCAGTCAACTCTTCCCGTCGGGACTAGCGGGAGATCGGGGGATCTACGAGCAGTACTTC.

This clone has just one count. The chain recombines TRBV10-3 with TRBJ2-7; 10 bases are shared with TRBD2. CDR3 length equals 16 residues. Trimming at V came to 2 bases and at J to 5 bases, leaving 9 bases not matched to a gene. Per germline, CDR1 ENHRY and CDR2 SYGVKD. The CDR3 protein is CAISESLGLAGDEQYF. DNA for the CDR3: TGTGCCATCAGTGAGAGCCTAGGCCTAGCGGGAGACGAGCAGTACTTC.